What follows describes a single T cell receptor beta chain. Here immunoSEQ multiplex PCR was the method, and the copy in TCRdb shows in-frame clones only, minus some. The profile shows some 1.5 million clones, approximately 98% of them singletons. The germline CDR1 and CDR2 sequences are MNHEY and SMNVEV (reference sequence). V was shortened by 2 bases and J by 5 bases, with 12 bases between the two germline ends. CDR3 length equals 14 residues. This entry belongs to a study of shared clonotypes between healthy human individuals. The chain has TRBV27 and TRBJ1-1; possible D gene TRBD1, 6 bases. This TCR derives from a man between 25 and 39 years old in good health. The sequencing input was naive CD4+ T cells sorted from blood. Described subset: CD45RA+ positively selected. The CDR3 is CASSLRGRGTEAFF. The CDR3 nucleotides read TGTGCCAGCAGTTTACGGGGAAGGGGGACTGAAGCTTTCTTT.